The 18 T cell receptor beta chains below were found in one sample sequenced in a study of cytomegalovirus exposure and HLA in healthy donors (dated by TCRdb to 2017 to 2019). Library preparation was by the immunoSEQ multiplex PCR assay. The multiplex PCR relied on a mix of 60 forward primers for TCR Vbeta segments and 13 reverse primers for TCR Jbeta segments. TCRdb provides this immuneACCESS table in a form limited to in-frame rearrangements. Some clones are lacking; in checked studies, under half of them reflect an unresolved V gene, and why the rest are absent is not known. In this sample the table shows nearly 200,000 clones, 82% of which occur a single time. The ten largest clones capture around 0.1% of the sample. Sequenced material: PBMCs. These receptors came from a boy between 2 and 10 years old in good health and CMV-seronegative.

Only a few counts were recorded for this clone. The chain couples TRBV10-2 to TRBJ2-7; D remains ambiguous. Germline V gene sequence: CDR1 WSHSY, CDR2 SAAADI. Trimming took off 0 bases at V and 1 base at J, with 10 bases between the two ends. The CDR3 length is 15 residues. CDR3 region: CASSESNSLSYEQYF. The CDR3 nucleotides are TGCGCCAGCAGTGAGTCCAACAGCCTTTCCTACGAGCAGTACTTC.

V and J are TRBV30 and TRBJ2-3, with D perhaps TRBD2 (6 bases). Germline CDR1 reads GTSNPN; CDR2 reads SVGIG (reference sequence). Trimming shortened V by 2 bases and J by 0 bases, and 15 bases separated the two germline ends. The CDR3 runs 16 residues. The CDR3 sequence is CAWSLGGGPSTDTQYF. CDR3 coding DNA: TGTGCCTGGAGTCTGGGAGGCGGACCTAGCACAGATACGCAGTATTTT.

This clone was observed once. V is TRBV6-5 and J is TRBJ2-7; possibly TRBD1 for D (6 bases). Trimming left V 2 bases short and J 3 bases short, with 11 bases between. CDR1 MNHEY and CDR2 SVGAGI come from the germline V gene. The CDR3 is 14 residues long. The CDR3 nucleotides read TGTGCCAGCAGTTACGGGCCCAGGGGCTACGAGCAGTACTTC. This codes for CASSYGPRGYEQYF.

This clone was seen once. CDR3 bases: TGTGCCAGCAGCCCCCCGACAGGGGTGAAGCGAGAGCAGTTCTTC. It codes for CASSPPTGVKREQFF. The chain joins TRBV14 to TRBJ2-1, with 8 bases lining up with TRBD1. The germline CDR1 and CDR2 sequences are SGHDN and FVKESK. The length of the CDR3 is 15 residues. After removal of 4 bases from V and 10 bases from J, the junction contained 12 bases not matched to a gene.

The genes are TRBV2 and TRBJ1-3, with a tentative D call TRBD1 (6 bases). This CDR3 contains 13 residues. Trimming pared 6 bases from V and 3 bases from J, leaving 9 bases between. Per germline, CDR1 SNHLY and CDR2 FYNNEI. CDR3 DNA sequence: TGTGCCAGCAGCCCGACAGGTGGAAACACCATATATTTT. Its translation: CASSPTGGNTIYF. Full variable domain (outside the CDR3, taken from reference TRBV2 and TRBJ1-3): EPEVTQTPSHQVTQMGQEVILRCVPISNHLYFYWYRQILGQKVEFLVSFYNNEISEKSEIFDDQFSVERPDGSNFTLKIRSTKLEDSAMYFCASSPTGGNTIYFGEGSWLTVV.

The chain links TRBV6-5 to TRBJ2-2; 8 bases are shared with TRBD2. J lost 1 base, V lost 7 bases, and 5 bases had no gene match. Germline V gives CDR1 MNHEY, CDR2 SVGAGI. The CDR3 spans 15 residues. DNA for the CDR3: TGTGCCAGCAAAAAGCTAGCGGGGAACACCGGGGAGCTGTTTTTT. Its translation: CASKKLAGNTGELFF.

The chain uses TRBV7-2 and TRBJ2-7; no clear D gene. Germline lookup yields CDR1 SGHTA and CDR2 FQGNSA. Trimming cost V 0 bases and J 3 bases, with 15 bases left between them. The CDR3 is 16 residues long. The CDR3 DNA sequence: TGTGCCAGCAGCTTAGCCGGCGAGGCCCCCTACTACGAGCAGTACTTC. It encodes CASSLAGEAPYYEQYF.

The CDR3 coding sequence is TGTGCCAGTAGGCCAGCGCCGGACACTGAAGCTTTCTTT. Encoded protein: CASRPAPDTEAFF. The V gene is TRBV19, the J gene TRBJ1-1; D gene ambiguous. In germline, CDR1 is LNHDA, CDR2 SQIVND (reference sequence). This CDR3 contains 13 residues. Trimming cost V 6 bases and J 3 bases, with 11 bases left between them.

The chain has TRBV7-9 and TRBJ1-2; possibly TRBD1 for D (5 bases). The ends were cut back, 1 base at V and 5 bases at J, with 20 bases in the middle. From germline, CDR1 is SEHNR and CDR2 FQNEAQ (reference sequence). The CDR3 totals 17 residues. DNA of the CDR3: TGTGCCAGCAGCTTAGGAGTCCAGACAGAATCGAAGTATGGCTACACCTTC. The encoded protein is CASSLGVQTESKYGYTF.

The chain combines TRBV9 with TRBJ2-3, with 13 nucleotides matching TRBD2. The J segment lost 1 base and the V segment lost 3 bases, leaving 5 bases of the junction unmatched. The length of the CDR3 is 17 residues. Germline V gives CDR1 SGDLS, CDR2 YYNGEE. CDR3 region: CASSAGGTSGGTDTQYF. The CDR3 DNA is TGTGCCAGCAGCGCCGGGGGGACTAGCGGGGGCACAGATACGCAGTATTTT.

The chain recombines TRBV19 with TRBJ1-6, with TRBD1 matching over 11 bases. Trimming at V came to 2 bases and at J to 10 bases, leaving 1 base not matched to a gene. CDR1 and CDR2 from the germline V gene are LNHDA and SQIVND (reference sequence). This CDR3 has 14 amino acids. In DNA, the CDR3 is TGTGCCAGTAGTATAAGGACAGGGGGCTCACCCCTCCACTTT. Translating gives CASSIRTGGSPLHF.

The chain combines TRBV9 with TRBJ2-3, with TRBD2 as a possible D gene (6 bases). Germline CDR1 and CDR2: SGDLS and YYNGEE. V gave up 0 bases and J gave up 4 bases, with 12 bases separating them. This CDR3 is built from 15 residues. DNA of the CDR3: TGTGCCAGCAGCGTAGGTTTACTAGCCCCAGATACGCAGTATTTT. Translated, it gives CASSVGLLAPDTQYF.

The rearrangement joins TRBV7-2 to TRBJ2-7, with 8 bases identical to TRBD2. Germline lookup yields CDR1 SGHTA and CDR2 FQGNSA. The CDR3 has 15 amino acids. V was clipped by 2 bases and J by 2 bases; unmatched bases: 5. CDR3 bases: TGTGCCAGCAGCTTAATGGGACTAGACCCCTACGAGCAGTACTTC. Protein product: CASSLMGLDPYEQYF.

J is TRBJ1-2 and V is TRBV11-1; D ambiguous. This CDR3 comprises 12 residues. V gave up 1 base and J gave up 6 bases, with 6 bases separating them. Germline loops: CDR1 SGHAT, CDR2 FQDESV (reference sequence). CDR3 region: CASSLGGHGYTF. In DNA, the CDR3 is TGTGCCAGCAGCTTAGGAGGGCATGGCTACACCTTC.

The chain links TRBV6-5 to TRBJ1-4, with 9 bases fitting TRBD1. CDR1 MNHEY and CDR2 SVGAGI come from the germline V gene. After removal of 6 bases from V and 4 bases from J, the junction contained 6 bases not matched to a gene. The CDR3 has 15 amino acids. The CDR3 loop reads CASSLQGALNEKLFF. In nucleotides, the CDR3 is TGTGCCAGCAGCTTACAGGGGGCGCTTAATGAAAAACTGTTTTTT.

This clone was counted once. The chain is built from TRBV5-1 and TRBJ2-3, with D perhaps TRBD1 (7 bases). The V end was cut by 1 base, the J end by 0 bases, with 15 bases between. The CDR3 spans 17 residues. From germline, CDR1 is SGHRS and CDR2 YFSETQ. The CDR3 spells CASSLRGLAPSTDTQYF. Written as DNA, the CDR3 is TGCGCCAGCAGCTTGAGGGGGCTAGCGCCTAGCACAGATACGCAGTATTTT. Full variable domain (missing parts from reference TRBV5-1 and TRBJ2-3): KAGVTQTPRYLIKTRGQQVTLSCSPISGHRSVSWYQQTPGQGLQFLFEYFSETQRNKGNFPGRFSGRQFSNSRSEMNVSTLELGDSALYLCASSLRGLAPSTDTQYFGPGTRLTVL.

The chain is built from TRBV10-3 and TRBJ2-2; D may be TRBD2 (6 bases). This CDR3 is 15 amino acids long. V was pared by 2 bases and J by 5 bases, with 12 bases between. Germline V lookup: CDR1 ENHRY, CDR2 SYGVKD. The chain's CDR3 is CAISENGGATGELFF. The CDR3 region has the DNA TGTGCCATCAGTGAGAACGGCGGGGCAACCGGGGAGCTGTTTTTT.

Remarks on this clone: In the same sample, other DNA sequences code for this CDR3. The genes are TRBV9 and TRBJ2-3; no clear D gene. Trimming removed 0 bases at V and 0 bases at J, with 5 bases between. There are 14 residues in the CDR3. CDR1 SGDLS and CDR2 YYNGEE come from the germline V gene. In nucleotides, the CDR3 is TGTGCCAGCAGCGTAGGGGCTAGCACAGATACGCAGTATTTT. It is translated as CASSVGASTDTQYF.